One sample yielded the 23 T cell receptor beta chains listed below, sequenced in a study of T-cell reconstitution after alpha-beta-depleted transplantation in children. As it was prepared, the TCRbeta library received unique molecular identifiers. TCRdb re-called the PCR reads through MiXCR, storing one row per CDR3 protein. The sample shows around 600,000 distinct CDR3 sequences, approximately 10% of them seen only once. Source: PBMCs from the stem cell graft donor, taken from the stem cell graft. The source of these receptors is a human donor who donated a stem cell graft to a child with acute myeloid leukemia.

The genes are TRBV6-2 or TRBV6-3 and TRBJ1-5; D is unclear. The V end was cut by 6 bases, the J end by 6 bases, with 12 bases between. The germline CDR1 and CDR2 sequences are MNHEY and SVGEGT. The CDR3 is made up of 13 amino acids. The CDR3 region has the DNA TGTGCCAGCAGCTCTTATGTAAGTCAGCCCCAGCATTTT. Amino acid sequence: CASSSYVSQPQHF.

This chain connects TRBV9 to TRBJ2-7, with D possibly being TRBD1 (5 bases). Germline V gives CDR1 SGDLS, CDR2 YYNGEE. V was pared by 2 bases and J by 6 bases, with 15 bases between. The CDR3 sequence is 14 residues long. CDR3 loop: CASSVTTAQGEQYF. The CDR3 bases are TGTGCCAGCAGCGTTACGACAGCGCAGGGCGAGCAGTACTTC.

This clonotype was picked up many times. The chain employs TRBV5-6 and TRBJ2-1, with a possible D match to TRBD2 (6 bases). V shed 9 bases and J shed 13 bases, with 23 bases lying between them. This CDR3 contains 13 residues. The V gene's germline CDR1 is SGHDT and CDR2 YYEEEE. The CDR3 reads CATNNVGRSDQFF. The CDR3 coding sequence is TGTGCCACGAATAACGTAGGGAGGAGTGACCAGTTCTTC.

This CDR3 is CASSKFNGGNQPQHF. As DNA, the CDR3 is TGTGCCAGCAGTAAATTCAATGGCGGCAATCAGCCCCAGCATTTT. V is TRBV12-3 or TRBV12-4 and J is TRBJ1-5; no clear D. Between the trimmed V and J ends, which lost 5 bases and 2 bases, there was a span of 13 bases. The CDR3 length is 15 residues.

A few counts support this clonotype. The chain has TRBV5-1 and TRBJ1-5; 10 bases are a match to TRBD1. This CDR3 spans 15 amino acids. CDR1 is SGHRS, CDR2 YFSETQ, per germline. The junction had 7 bases not matched to a gene; V was cut back by 7 bases and J by 3 bases. The CDR3 DNA reads as TGCGCCAGCTTCCCGACAGGGGGCATCAATCAGCCCCAGCATTTT. Amino acid sequence: CASFPTGGINQPQHF.

This clonotype has at least ten counts. V gene TRBV20-1 combines with J gene TRBJ1-5; D unclear. Germline V lookup: CDR1 DFQATT, CDR2 SNEGSKA (reference sequence). V was clipped by 6 bases and J by 2 bases, with 14 bases between them. This CDR3 spans 14 amino acids. Here the CDR3 reads CSATDGRGNQPQHF. In nucleotides, the CDR3 is TGCAGTGCCACGGACGGGAGGGGCAATCAGCCCCAGCATTTT.

This clonotype was detected ten times or more. The rearrangement links TRBV7-9 to TRBJ1-5; possibly TRBD1 for D (6 bases). Looked up from germline, CDR1 is SEHNR and CDR2 is FQNEAQ (reference sequence). This CDR3 spans 16 amino acids. Trimming left V 1 base short and J 7 bases short, with 17 bases between. CDR3 sequence: CASSLGGGQNGQPQHF. The CDR3 region has the DNA TGTGCCAGCAGCTTAGGAGGAGGACAGAACGGGCAGCCCCAGCATTTT. Supplemented by reference TRBV7-9 and TRBJ1-5, the full variable domain reads DTGVSQNPRHKITKRGQNVTFRCDPISEHNRLYWYRQTLGQGPEFLTYFQNEAQLEKSRLLSDRFSAERPKGSFSTLEIQRTEQGDSAMYLCASSLGGGQNGQPQHFGDGTRLSIL.

This clonotype occurred a few times. The chain combines TRBV5-1 with TRBJ2-7; 9 bases match TRBD1. Germline-derived CDR1 and CDR2 are SGHRS and YFSETQ. This CDR3 is 16 amino acids long. The J segment lost 5 bases and the V segment lost 1 base, leaving 10 bases of the junction unmatched. This CDR3 is CASSLTPGQGQDEQYF. In DNA form, the CDR3 reads TGCGCCAGCAGCTTGACACCGGGACAGGGCCAAGACGAGCAGTACTTC.

The chain carries TRBV5-1 and TRBJ1-1, with unresolved D. Trimming left V 0 bases short and J 2 bases short, with 2 bases between. From germline, CDR1 is SGHRS and CDR2 YFSETQ. This CDR3 comprises 12 residues. The chain's CDR3 is CASSLANTEAFF. The CDR3 DNA reads as TGCGCCAGCAGCTTGGCAAACACTGAAGCTTTCTTT.

This clonotype has ten or more counts. This rearrangement joins TRBV6-2 or TRBV6-3 to TRBJ2-1; no clear D. The CDR3 length is 12 residues. The V end was cut by 7 bases, the J end by 6 bases, with 10 bases between. Germline CDR1 is MNHEY and CDR2 is SVGEGT. The CDR3, as DNA: TGTGCCAGCACCAACCCGACCAATGAGCAGTTCTTC. It yields the protein CASTNPTNEQFF.

This clonotype was observed a few times. V usage is TRBV20-1 and J usage is TRBJ2-3; no clear D gene. The CDR3 totals 14 residues. V was shortened by 0 bases and J by 3 bases, with 10 bases between the two germline ends. Per the germline V gene, CDR1 is DFQATT and CDR2 is SNEGSKA (reference sequence). In nucleotides, the CDR3 is TGCAGTGCTAGAGATTCGAGAGCAACAGATACGCAGTATTTT. Its protein is CSARDSRATDTQYF.

This clonotype was found a few times. The V gene is TRBV6-1, the J gene TRBJ1-2, with 8 positions matching TRBD1. V lost 7 bases, J lost 6 bases, and 7 bases stayed unmatched. The germline V gene has CDR1 MNHNS and CDR2 SASEGT. This CDR3 region has 13 residues. CDR3 protein: CASNTGTGHGYTF. The CDR3, as DNA: TGTGCCAGCAACACCGGGACAGGTCATGGCTACACCTTC.

The chain employs TRBV7-9 and TRBJ1-1; D gene uncertain. V was clipped by 3 bases and J by 1 base, with 9 bases between them. Germline CDR1 SEHNR, CDR2 FQNEAQ (reference sequence). The CDR3 is made up of 14 amino acids. This CDR3 is CASSFDRQNTEAFF. As DNA, the CDR3 is TGTGCCAGCAGCTTCGACCGGCAGAACACTGAAGCTTTCTTT.

This clonotype turned up a few times. CDR3 amino acids: CASSLAAGREKLFF. In DNA form, the CDR3 reads TGTGCCAGCAGCTTAGCGGCAGGCCGGGAAAAACTGTTTTTT. The genes are TRBV7-2 and TRBJ1-4; D remains unclear. The CDR3 loop spans 14 amino acids. Germline-derived CDR1 and CDR2 are SGHTA and FQGNSA. Trimming removed 0 bases from V and 8 bases from J, with 10 bases in between.

A few counts support this clonotype. This chain connects TRBV28 to TRBJ2-1, with D perhaps given as TRBD1 or TRBD2 (5 bases each). The germline V gene encodes CDR1 MDHEN and CDR2 SYDVKM. V dropped 8 bases and J dropped 11 bases, with 19 bases sitting between them. The CDR3 consists of 13 residues. The CDR3 reads CASLSSGPSQQFF. The CDR3 nucleotides read TGTGCCAGCCTGTCGTCGGGGCCGAGCCAGCAGTTCTTC.

This clonotype has just a few counts. This chain joins TRBV5-4 and TRBJ2-3, with 13 bases matching TRBD2. The ends lost 1 base at V and 3 bases at J; junction bases unmatched: 2. From germline, CDR1 is SGHNT and CDR2 YYREEE (reference sequence). The CDR3 is made up of 16 amino acids. CDR3: CASSLRTSGRTDTQYF. For the CDR3, the DNA is TGTGCCAGCAGCTTGAGGACTAGCGGGAGAACAGATACGCAGTATTTT.

This clonotype was recorded at least ten times. V usage is TRBV5-1 and J usage is TRBJ1-1; unclear D gene. The V gene lost 5 bases and the J gene lost 4 bases, with 12 bases spanning the gap. CDR3 size: 13 residues. Per the germline V gene, CDR1 is SGHRS and CDR2 is YFSETQ. The CDR3 sequence: CASSVNPGTEAFF. The CDR3 nucleotides read TGCGCCAGCAGTGTAAACCCTGGCACTGAAGCTTTCTTT. The variable domain in full, completed from reference TRBV5-1 and TRBJ1-1, reads KAGVTQTPRYLIKTRGQQVTLSCSPISGHRSVSWYQQTPGQGLQFLFEYFSETQRNKGNFPGRFSGRQFSNSRSEMNVSTLELGDSALYLCASSVNPGTEAFFGQGTRLTVV.

In this sample, this clonotype turned up many times. The chain couples TRBV10-3 to TRBJ1-1; D is possibly TRBD1 (5 bases). The CDR3 has 12 amino acids. Trimming stripped 4 bases from V and 3 bases from J, with 6 bases between. Germline CDR1 ENHRY, CDR2 SYGVKD. Here the CDR3 DNA reads TGTGCCATCAGTGCAGGGTACACTGAAGCTTTCTTT. Translating gives CAISAGYTEAFF.

The chain links TRBV29-1 to TRBJ2-7, with D tentatively TRBD1 (6 bases). This CDR3 is 13 amino acids long. Germline values: CDR1 SQVTM, CDR2 ANQGSEA. V gave up 4 bases and J gave up 4 bases, with 14 bases separating them. CDR3 amino acids: CSVVEQGRYEQYF. CDR3 DNA sequence: TGCAGCGTTGTGGAACAGGGCCGGTACGAGCAGTACTTC.

The rearrangement joins TRBV7-2 to TRBJ2-5; 12 nucleotides line up with TRBD1. The CDR3 loop spans 14 amino acids. V lost 5 bases to trimming and J lost 6 bases; unmatched junction nucleotides: 4. From germline, CDR1 is SGHTA and CDR2 FQGNSA. CDR3 DNA: TGTGCCAGCAGCACCCGGGACAGGGGGCAGACCCAGTACTTC. Translating it yields CASSTRDRGQTQYF.

The chain joins TRBV11-2 to TRBJ2-7; 10 bases are shared with TRBD1. J gave up 6 bases and V 6 bases, and 23 bases lay outside the gene matches. This CDR3 is built from 19 residues. Per the germline V gene, CDR1 is SGHAT and CDR2 is FQNNGV. Here the CDR3 DNA reads TGTGCCAGCAGTCGAGGCTTCTCCGGACAGGGGGGTTCAAGGGGCGAGCAGTACTTC. It codes for CASSRGFSGQGGSRGEQYF.

This chain links TRBV7-9 with TRBJ2-6; D is possibly TRBD1 or TRBD2 (5 bases each). In germline, CDR1 is SEHNR, CDR2 FQNEAQ (reference sequence). CDR3 length: 15 amino acids. The V end lost 8 bases, the J end lost 0 bases, and 11 bases lay between the germline ends. This CDR3 reads CASGTGPSGANVLTF. DNA for the CDR3: TGTGCCAGCGGGACGGGCCCCTCTGGGGCCAACGTCCTGACTTTC.

The rearrangement uses TRBV7-8 and TRBJ2-4; 11 nucleotides line up with TRBD2. V shed 5 bases and J 2 bases; nucleotides not matched to a gene: 8. The CDR3 sequence is 17 residues long. Germline CDR1 SGHVS, CDR2 FQNEAQ. The CDR3 DNA reads TGTGCCAGCAGCCACGGGTTAGCGGGAGGGACCAAAAACATTCAGTACTTC. Translation gives CASSHGLAGGTKNIQYF.